These 12 T cell receptor beta chains share one sample of origin, sequenced in a study of shared clonotypes between healthy human individuals. Produced via immunoSEQ multiplex PCR; TCRdb's table is partial and in-frame only. The sample yields some 500,000 clones, roughly 95% seen once. The source material was naive CD4+ T cells sorted from blood. Subset: CD45RA+ positively selected. The receptors here all came from a woman between 25 and 40 years old in good health.

This sequence joins TRBV2 and TRBJ2-7; 7 nucleotides match TRBD1. The CDR3 runs 13 residues. The J segment lost 9 bases and the V segment lost 2 bases, leaving 7 bases of the junction unmatched. Germline V gene lookup returns CDR1 SNHLY and CDR2 FYNNEI. The CDR3 loop reads CASSETTGLRQYF. For the CDR3, the DNA is TGTGCCAGCAGTGAAACGACAGGGCTACGGCAGTACTTC.

The chain employs TRBV6-6 and TRBJ1-2, with D tentatively TRBD1 (6 bases). The ends were cut back, 0 bases at V and 6 bases at J, with 17 bases in the middle. CDR3 length: 16 amino acids. The V gene's germline CDR1 is MNHNY and CDR2 SVGAGI (reference sequence). This chain's CDR3 is CASSYSNGMDSDGYTF. The CDR3 bases are TGTGCCAGCAGTTACTCGAATGGAATGGACAGCGATGGCTACACCTTC.

The V call is TRBV28, the J call TRBJ1-2; no clear D gene. This CDR3 has 13 amino acids. Trimming took off 7 bases at V and 8 bases at J, with 17 bases between the two ends. In germline, CDR1 is MDHEN, CDR2 SYDVKM. The DNA of the CDR3 is TGTGCCAGCAAGGTCGGCAGGCTGGGGGGCTACACCTTC. Protein: CASKVGRLGGYTF.

The chain combines TRBV19 with TRBJ1-2; D is unclear. The germline V gene encodes CDR1 LNHDA and CDR2 SQIVND (reference sequence). The length of the CDR3 is 12 residues. V shed 7 bases and J shed 5 bases, with 11 bases lying between them. CDR3 nucleotide sequence: TGTGCCAGTACAGATTGGGGATATGGCTACACCTTC. Encoded protein: CASTDWGYGYTF.

This clone was observed once. The chain combines TRBV6-4 with TRBJ2-7, with TRBD2 as a possible D gene (5 bases). The CDR3 extends over 14 amino acids. Between the trimmed V and J ends, which lost 3 bases and 3 bases, there was a span of 12 bases. Per the germline V gene, CDR1 is MRHNA and CDR2 is SNTAGT. The CDR3 sequence: CASSEEGADYEQYF. In DNA, the CDR3 is TGTGCCAGCAGTGAAGAGGGAGCGGACTACGAGCAGTACTTC.

The V and J genes are TRBV18 and TRBJ2-5; 8 bases line up with TRBD2. CDR3 length equals 16 residues. Germline values: CDR1 KGHSH, CDR2 LQKENI. V lost 0 bases, J lost 4 bases, and 7 bases stayed unmatched. In nucleotides, the CDR3 is TGTGCCAGCTCACCACCGGGCGAGCGGGAGCTAGAGACCCAGTACTTC. This translates into CASSPPGERELETQYF.

This rearrangement joins TRBV6-4 to TRBJ2-2; D uncertain. This CDR3 is 13 amino acids long. V shed 4 bases and J shed 0 bases, with 3 bases lying between them. In germline, CDR1 is MRHNA, CDR2 SNTAGT. The CDR3 nucleotides read TGTGCCAGCAGTGCGACGAACACCGGGGAGCTGTTTTTT. It translates to CASSATNTGELFF.

The chain's CDR3 is CASSQTLRETQYF. CDR3 in DNA: TGCGCCAGCAGCCAAACCCTTCGGGAGACCCAGTACTTC. The chain joins TRBV4-1 to TRBJ2-5; no definite D call. The length of the CDR3 is 13 residues. The V gene lost 2 bases and the J gene lost 5 bases, with 9 bases spanning the gap. Germline values: CDR1 MGHRA, CDR2 YSYEKL.

The genes are TRBV2 and TRBJ1-5; D not resolved. The V gene's germline CDR1 is SNHLY and CDR2 FYNNEI. This CDR3 is built from 13 residues. Trimming shortened V by 10 bases and J by 5 bases, and 15 bases separated the two germline ends. Here the CDR3 reads CATGETEYQPQHF. CDR3 in DNA: TGTGCCACCGGCGAAACGGAGTATCAGCCCCAGCATTTT.

The gene calls are TRBV28 and TRBJ1-5, with TRBD1 identical over 8 bases. The CDR3 sequence is 15 residues long. The germline CDR1 and CDR2 sequences are MDHEN and SYDVKM. V lost 2 bases, J lost 5 bases, and 5 bases stayed unmatched. The CDR3 here is CASSLHTDRDQPQHF. CDR3 coding DNA: TGTGCCAGCAGTTTACACACGGACAGGGATCAGCCCCAGCATTTT.

The chain is built from TRBV28 and TRBJ1-4; D is undetermined. There are 16 residues in the CDR3. Germline V gene data show CDR1 as MDHEN and CDR2 as SYDVKM. Trimming took 4 bases from V and 0 from J, leaving 12 bases between them. CDR3 sequence reads: CASSSQFTATNEKLFF. In nucleotides, the CDR3 is TGTGCCAGCAGTTCGCAGTTTACTGCAACTAATGAAAAACTGTTTTTT. Together with reference TRBV28 and TRBJ1-4, the CDR3 gives the full variable domain: DVKVTQSSRYLVKRTGEKVFLECVQDMDHENMFWYRQDPGLGLRLIYFSYDVKMKEKGDIPEGYSVSREKKERFSLILESASTNQTSMYLCASSSQFTATNEKLFFGSGTQLSVL.

The chain couples TRBV10-3 to TRBJ2-7; D gene ambiguous. This CDR3 is 11 amino acids long. Germline loops: CDR1 ENHRY, CDR2 SYGVKD. V was clipped by 8 bases and J by 9 bases, with 14 bases between them. This chain's CDR3 is CAIGRQDGQYF. The CDR3 nucleotides are TGTGCCATCGGTAGGCAGGACGGGCAGTACTTC.